This T cell receptor beta chain was captured in a study of T-cell reconstitution after alpha-beta-depleted transplantation in children. Points from the study as a whole: Newly produced T cells mostly accounted for T-cell counts and diversity one year post-transplant. Several patients had high TCRbeta diversity at day 60; it came from surviving recipient T cells and thymic progenitors. The origin of alpha-beta T cells about two months after transplant was reportedly several hundred expanded graft clones.

This clonotype was seen ten or more times. Its matching antigen is unknown. Germline CDR1 and CDR2: SEHNR and FQNEAQ (reference sequence). The CDR3 extends over 14 amino acids. Trimming shortened V by 4 bases and J by 2 bases, and 12 bases separated the two germline ends. Preparation of the TCRbeta library involved a method that used unique molecular identifiers. TCRdb independently ran MiXCR on the PCR reads; one entry per CDR3 protein. There are 490,000 or so distinct CDR3 sequences in the sample; about 11% occur only once, and roughly 2% lies in the top ten. The sample here was PBMCs, taken before TCRalphabeta/CD19-depleted stem cell transplant. The clonotype was recovered from a child aged 2-15 years with inherited bone marrow failure, due to receive a stem cell transplant. The genes are TRBV7-9 and TRBJ2-7; D unresolved. CDR3 loop: CASSYSTNTYEQYF. The DNA for the CDR3 is TGTGCCAGCAGCTACTCGACGAATACCTACGAGCAGTACTTC.